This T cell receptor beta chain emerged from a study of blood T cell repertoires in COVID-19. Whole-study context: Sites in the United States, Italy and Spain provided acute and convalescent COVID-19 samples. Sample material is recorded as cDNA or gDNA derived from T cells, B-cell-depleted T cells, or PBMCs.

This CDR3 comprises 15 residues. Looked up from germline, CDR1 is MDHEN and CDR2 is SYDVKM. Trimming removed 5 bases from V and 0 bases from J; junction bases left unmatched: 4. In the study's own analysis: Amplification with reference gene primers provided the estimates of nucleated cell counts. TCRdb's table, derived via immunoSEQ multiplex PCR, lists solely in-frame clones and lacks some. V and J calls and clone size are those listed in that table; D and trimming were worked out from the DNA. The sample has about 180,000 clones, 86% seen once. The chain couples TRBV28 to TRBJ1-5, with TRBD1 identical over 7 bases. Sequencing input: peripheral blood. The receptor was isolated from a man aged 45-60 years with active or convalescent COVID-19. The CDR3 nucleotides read TGTGCCAGCAGTCCCCGGACAGGTAGCAATCAGCCCCAGCATTTT. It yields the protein CASSPRTGSNQPQHF.